A selection of T cell receptor beta chains follows, all from one sample in a study of T cells in Graves' hyperthyroidism and ophthalmopathy. Via MiXCR, TCRdb re-called the multiplex PCR reads, giving one row per CDR3 protein. The table has about 640,000 distinct CDR3 sequences, about 20% seen once. Sequencing was performed on blood. These receptor sequences come from a man aged 25 to 40 with Graves' ophthalmopathy. CDR3s leave out the opening cysteine and the closing phenylalanine or tryptophan. Each record gives: J gene, V gene, clone size, CDR3 protein. The size of a clone is reported for some rows only, either as once, few or many, or as a class for expanded clones.

TRBJ2-1	TRBV7-9	-	ASSLGGSLNEQF
TRBJ1-3	TRBV11-2	many	ASSREMASLGNTIY
TRBJ2-7	TRBV9	-	ASSPKGAYEQY
TRBJ2-1	TRBV4-2	-	ASSQILGANEQF
TRBJ2-7	TRBV28	many	ASTLQGYEQY
TRBJ2-7	TRBV5-1	few	ASRLLAGGPSHEQY
TRBJ2-2	TRBV10-2	few	ASSDPSGATGELF
TRBJ1-2	TRBV27	-	ASSLGWTEQTKAYT
TRBJ2-1	TRBV14	-	ASRRGSTYNEQF
TRBJ1-5	TRBV28	many	ATEAGGNQPQH
TRBJ1-1	TRBV28	many	ASSLEPTGAEAF
TRBJ2-5	TRBV29-1	-	SVDEQGAETQY
TRBJ2-7	TRBV27	many	ASSLGQSGTYEQY